The 23 T cell receptor beta chains listed next were all sequenced from one sample in a study of long-term antiretroviral therapy in people with HIV. The assay, immunoSEQ v3.0, was run at survey level. Assay: immunoSEQ multiplex PCR; the TCRdb copy retains only in-frame clones and omits some. The data hold about 22,000 clones, with more than 75% observed a single time. Sequences were derived from unsorted PBMCs, sampled 1.8 years before starting antiretroviral therapy. Receptors were obtained from a young woman with HIV.

V usage is TRBV9 and J usage is TRBJ2-3; D ambiguous. CDR1 is SGDLS and CDR2 is YYNGEE in the germline V gene. V lost 3 bases to trimming and J lost 2 bases, with 13 bases between them. This CDR3 has 15 amino acids. The CDR3 nucleotides are TGTGCCAGCAGCGCCGGATATAGCCTCACAGATACGCAGTATTTT. Translating gives CASSAGYSLTDTQYF. The full variable domain, with the rest looked up from reference TRBV9 and TRBJ2-3, is DSGVTQTPKHLITATGQRVTLRCSPRSGDLSVYWYQQSLDQGLQFLIQYYNGEERAKGNILERFSAQQFPDLHSELNLSSLELGDSALYFCASSAGYSLTDTQYFGPGTRLTVL.

The CDR3 bases are TGCGCCAGCAGCTTAATCCCCCCGGGTCTAGGGTATTTT. Its protein is CASSLIPPGLGYF. The chain is built from TRBV5-1 and TRBJ2-3; no reliable D call. Trimming shortened V by 2 bases and J by 14 bases, and 18 bases separated the two germline ends. Germline CDR1 reads SGHRS; CDR2 reads YFSETQ. The CDR3 runs 13 residues.

The rearrangement uses TRBV6-1 and TRBJ2-3; TRBD2 matches 7 bases. CDR1 is MNHNS, CDR2 SASEGT, per germline. This CDR3 region has 12 residues. V lost 5 bases and J lost 4; bases outside the gene matches: 0. The CDR3 loop reads CASSSGADTQYF. The DNA for the CDR3 is TGTGCCAGCAGTAGCGGGGCAGATACGCAGTATTTT.

V gene TRBV2 combines with J gene TRBJ2-2; 8 bases match TRBD2. Trimming at V came to 5 bases and at J to 2 bases, leaving 4 bases not matched to a gene. This CDR3 comprises 15 residues. Germline values: CDR1 SNHLY, CDR2 FYNNEI. CDR3 residues: CASSLLAVNTGELFF. In nucleotides, the CDR3 is TGTGCCAGCAGTTTACTAGCGGTTAACACCGGGGAGCTGTTTTTT. Together with reference TRBV2 and TRBJ2-2, the CDR3 gives the full variable domain: EPEVTQTPSHQVTQMGQEVILRCVPISNHLYFYWYRQILGQKVEFLVSFYNNEISEKSEIFDDQFSVERPDGSNFTLKIRSTKLEDSAMYFCASSLLAVNTGELFFGEGSRLTVL.

V usage is TRBV5-4 and J usage is TRBJ2-1; possible D gene TRBD2, 6 bases. There are 17 residues in the CDR3. CDR1 and CDR2 from the germline V gene are SGHNT and YYREEE (reference sequence). Trimming shortened V by 4 bases and J by 6 bases, and 23 bases separated the two germline ends. The DNA for the CDR3 is TGTGCCAGCAGCCTGGGCGGGGCGGAGCGGTTTGGCAATGAGCAGTTCTTC. It codes for CASSLGGAERFGNEQFF.

V gene TRBV2 combines with J gene TRBJ2-1; no clear D gene. CDR1 and CDR2 from the germline V gene are SNHLY and FYNNEI. The CDR3 has 15 residues. The germline V and J ends were trimmed by 2 bases and 0 bases, with 8 bases remaining between them. CDR3 residues: CASSERRISYNEQFF. The CDR3 DNA follows: TGTGCCAGCAGTGAACGTAGAATCTCCTACAATGAGCAGTTCTTC.

The chain carries TRBV7-2 and TRBJ1-1; possible D gene TRBD1, 6 bases. The length of the CDR3 is 15 residues. The germline gives CDR1 SGHTA, CDR2 FQGNSA. Trimming removed 5 bases at V and 1 base at J, with 14 bases between. CDR3 residues: CASSPRGQKNTEAFF. For the CDR3, the DNA is TGTGCCAGCAGCCCACGGGGGCAAAAGAACACTGAAGCTTTCTTT.

The chain has TRBV4-2 and TRBJ2-3; D ambiguous. The CDR3 has 15 amino acids. The ends were cut back, 3 bases at V and 2 bases at J, with 12 bases in the middle. Germline V gene lookup returns CDR1 LGHNA and CDR2 YNFKEQ. CDR3 nucleotides: TGTGCCAGCAGCCAGGAAAAAGCTTTCACAGATACGCAGTATTTT. This encodes CASSQEKAFTDTQYF.

A few counts support this clone. The rearrangement uses TRBV9 and TRBJ2-7; 10 nucleotides line up with TRBD1. The CDR3 is 15 amino acids. CDR1 and CDR2 from the germline V gene are SGDLS and YYNGEE. The J segment lost 2 bases and the V segment lost 4 bases, leaving 6 bases of the junction unmatched. CDR3 region: CASSRGGQGTYEQYF. CDR3 bases: TGTGCCAGCAGCAGGGGGGGACAGGGGACCTACGAGCAGTACTTC.

This clone has more than one count but fewer than ten. The genes are TRBV2 and TRBJ2-7; tentatively, D is TRBD1 (5 bases). CDR3 length: 15 amino acids. Germline V gene sequence: CDR1 SNHLY, CDR2 FYNNEI. Trimming left V 4 bases short and J 3 bases short, with 16 bases between. The CDR3 DNA reads as TGTGCCAGCAGTGCTGCGAGAGACAGACACTACGAGCAGTACGTC. Its protein product is CASSAARDRHYEQYV.

V and J are TRBV9 and TRBJ1-2, with D possibly TRBD1 on 5 matching bases. Germline V lookup: CDR1 SGDLS, CDR2 YYNGEE. The CDR3 has 14 amino acids. Trimming pared 3 bases from V and 2 bases from J, leaving 11 bases between. For the CDR3, the DNA is TGTGCCAGCAGCGGACAGACACGAAACTATGGCTACACCTTC. As protein: CASSGQTRNYGYTF.

The rearrangement links TRBV5-1 to TRBJ1-2; unclear D gene. V was clipped by 0 bases and J by 4 bases, with 10 bases between them. The CDR3 extends over 14 amino acids. Germline V CDR1 and CDR2: SGHRS, YFSETQ. CDR3 coding DNA: TGCGCCAGCAGCTTGGGGGCCGAAATCTATGGCTACACCTTC. Its protein is CASSLGAEIYGYTF.

The genes are TRBV4-2 and TRBJ1-5; D is possibly TRBD1 (5 bases). The V gene's germline CDR1 is LGHNA and CDR2 YNFKEQ. The CDR3 length is 15 residues. The germline V and J ends were trimmed by 4 bases and 4 bases, with 14 bases remaining between them. Written as DNA, the CDR3 is TGTGCCAGCAGCCGGCTGGGGCTCCATAATCAGCCCCAGCATTTT. It codes for CASSRLGLHNQPQHF.

V and J are TRBV6-1 and TRBJ1-6; TRBD1 matches 9 bases. The CDR3 is 15 amino acids. Germline V CDR1 and CDR2: MNHNS, SASEGT. V shed 6 bases, J shed 9 bases, and the junction held 9 bases outside the gene matches. In nucleotides, the CDR3 is TGTGCCAGCAGGGCCCCGGGACAGGGAAGTTCACCCCTCCACTTT. Translating gives CASRAPGQGSSPLHF.

The J gene is TRBJ1-1, the V gene TRBV6-1, with D perhaps TRBD1 (5 bases). There are 18 residues in the CDR3. Germline loops: CDR1 MNHNS, CDR2 SASEGT. V was trimmed by 3 bases and J by 1 base, leaving 21 bases between them. CDR3 region: CASSEAFPGLPANTEAFF. CDR3 nucleotide sequence: TGTGCCAGCAGTGAGGCGTTCCCGGGACTCCCAGCGAACACTGAAGCTTTCTTT.

The chain recombines TRBV5-8 with TRBJ1-5; TRBD1 is a possible D gene (5 bases). The CDR3 contains 15 residues. Germline lookup yields CDR1 SGHTS and CDR2 YDEGEE. V lost 4 bases and J 1 base, leaving 12 bases between the germline ends. The CDR3 coding sequence is TGTGCCAGCAGCCGGGACCGATTAAGCAATCAGCCCCAGCATTTT. Its protein product is CASSRDRLSNQPQHF.

This clone was recorded only once. The rearrangement links TRBV30 to TRBJ1-1; D remains ambiguous. Germline CDR1 is GTSNPN and CDR2 is SVGIG (reference sequence). V was shortened by 8 bases and J by 1 base, with 11 bases between the two germline ends. The length of the CDR3 is 12 residues. The CDR3 region is CATIVPNTEAFF. Written as DNA, the CDR3 is TGTGCCACAATCGTACCGAACACTGAAGCTTTCTTT.

This rearrangement joins TRBV19 to TRBJ1-2, with D possibly matching TRBD1 (6 bases). The length of the CDR3 is 17 residues. The germline V gene has CDR1 LNHDA and CDR2 SQIVND (reference sequence). V shed 4 bases and J shed 2 bases, with 20 bases lying between them. This chain's CDR3 is CASSTNPGQNSNYGYTF. The CDR3 DNA sequence: TGTGCCAGTAGTACTAACCCCGGACAGAATTCAAACTATGGCTACACCTTC.

V and J are TRBV18 and TRBJ2-7, with 8 bases lining up with TRBD2. The junction had 14 bases not matched to a gene; V was cut back by 4 bases and J by 3 bases. This CDR3 has 17 amino acids. Germline loops: CDR1 KGHSH, CDR2 LQKENI. This CDR3 reads CASSLSLGGGSIYEQYV. CDR3 DNA: TGTGCCAGCTCACTCTCGCTCGGGGGGGGGAGTATCTACGAGCAGTACGTC.

The chain is built from TRBV7-6 and TRBJ2-5; 7 nucleotides agree with TRBD1. CDR3 length equals 15 residues. Germline lookup yields CDR1 SGHVS and CDR2 FNYEAQ. V trimming: 0 bases; J trimming: 5 bases; junction bases outside the gene matches: 6. Here the CDR3 DNA reads TGTGCCAGCAGCTTAGCTGAGGGGGCCTGGGAGACCCAGTACTTC. This translates into CASSLAEGAWETQYF.

The rearrangement links TRBV19 to TRBJ1-4; 10 nucleotides match TRBD1. Germline V gene lookup returns CDR1 LNHDA and CDR2 SQIVND (reference sequence). V was clipped by 11 bases and J by 0 bases; unmatched bases: 3. The CDR3 covers 14 residues. The CDR3 here is CASGTGATNEKLFF. The CDR3 nucleotides read TGTGCCTCCGGGACAGGGGCAACTAATGAAAAACTGTTTTTT.

This CDR3 reads CASSRRAQETQYF. The CDR3, as DNA: TGTGCCAGCTCACGAAGGGCCCAAGAGACCCAGTACTTC. The gene calls are TRBV18 and TRBJ2-5; D is uncertain. CDR3 size: 13 residues. Germline V gene data show CDR1 as KGHSH and CDR2 as LQKENI. The V end lost 4 bases, the J end lost 1 base, and 7 bases lay between the germline ends. Combining the CDR3 with reference TRBV18 and TRBJ2-5 gives the whole variable domain NAGVMQNPRHLVRRRGQEARLRCSPMKGHSHVYWYRQLPEEGLKFMVYLQKENIIDESGMPKERFSAEFPKEGPSILRIQQVVRGDSAAYFCASSRRAQETQYFGPGTRLLVL.

The V call is TRBV10-2, the J call TRBJ2-1; 8 positions match TRBD1. The CDR3 length is 18 residues. The ends lost 6 bases at V and 7 bases at J; junction bases unmatched: 20. CDR1 WSHSY and CDR2 SAAADI come from the germline V gene. CDR3 in DNA: TGCGCCAGCAGCGTGCACAGGACAGGGTACGATTTCAGAAATGAGCAGTTCTTC. Its protein product is CASSVHRTGYDFRNEQFF.